Below, 5 T cell receptor beta chains from the same sample are listed, as sequenced in a study of neurological immune-mediated disorders. TCRdb re-derived calls from the 5' RACE reads in MiXCR, one entry per CDR3 protein. This table has 14,000 or so distinct CDR3 sequences, about 10% appearing once. Sequenced material: PBMCs. All receptors derive from a woman aged 40 to 50 in good health.

The table lists this clonotype with many counts. V and J are TRBV20-1 and TRBJ1-5; TRBD1 matches 7 bases. This CDR3 comprises 13 residues. Germline V CDR1 and CDR2: DFQATT, SNEGSKA (reference sequence). Trimming at V came to 5 bases and at J to 6 bases, leaving 7 bases not matched to a gene. DNA of the CDR3: TGCAGTGCTCTAAGGACAGGTTCTCAGCCCCAGCATTTT. Translation gives CSALRTGSQPQHF.

This clonotype came up many times. The gene calls are TRBV4-1 and TRBJ1-6; no reliable D call. Trimming removed 1 base at V and 13 bases at J, with 20 bases between. CDR1 MGHRA and CDR2 YSYEKL come from the germline V gene. This CDR3 spans 16 amino acids. The DNA of the CDR3 is TGCGCCAGCAGCCAAGCCTATCCGAACCCACTCTCTCCCCTCCACTTT. Translating it yields CASSQAYPNPLSPLHF.

This chain connects TRBV29-1 to TRBJ2-1; D gene unclear. The CDR3 consists of 12 residues. V gave up 2 bases and J gave up 5 bases, with 7 bases separating them. Germline CDR1 and CDR2: SQVTM and ANQGSEA. CDR3 sequence reads: CSVEPSNNEQFF. The CDR3 nucleotides are TGCAGCGTTGAACCATCTAACAATGAGCAGTTCTTC.

This clonotype was recorded many times. The chain employs TRBV7-9 and TRBJ2-2; 7 bases agree with TRBD2. The length of the CDR3 is 15 residues. V dropped 5 bases and J dropped 3; count of bases not matched to a gene: 6. Germline CDR1 is SEHNR and CDR2 is FQNEAQ (reference sequence). The CDR3 region is CASSPAGVDTGELFF. The CDR3 nucleotides read TGTGCCAGCAGCCCTGCGGGGGTGGACACCGGGGAGCTGTTTTTT.

The table lists this clonotype with many counts. The chain couples TRBV7-7 to TRBJ2-5; D is uncertain. CDR3 length: 14 amino acids. V lost 1 base and J lost 4, with 10 bases in between. Germline V gene sequence: CDR1 SSHAT, CDR2 FNYEAQ (reference sequence). This CDR3 reads CASSLGPGTETQYF. The DNA for the CDR3 is TGTGCCAGCAGCTTAGGCCCGGGTACAGAGACCCAGTACTTC.